The rows below give T cell receptor beta chains drawn from one sample of a study of T cell changes during pregnancy in multiple sclerosis. Assay: immunoSEQ multiplex PCR; the TCRdb copy retains only in-frame clones and omits some. The table lists tens of thousands of clones, approximately 92% of them singletons. Sequenced material: CD4+ T cells from peripheral blood mononuclear cells, taken in the third trimester of pregnancy. These receptors were collected from a female donor with multiple sclerosis, enrolled in a pregnancy study. Both conserved end residues are part of each CDR3. A D gene is named only where the DNA matches it firmly. Part of the rows lack a size; the others show once, few, many or a class for expanded clones.

d_gene	j_gene	v_gene	abundance	CDR3aa	CDR3nt
.	TRBJ2-3	TRBV4-3	once	CASSLTGVLGDTQYF	TGCGCCAGCAGCCTAACGGGGGTTTTAGGAGATACGCAGTATTTT
TRBD2	TRBJ2-3	TRBV6-5	.	CASSYGTSGTDTQYF	TGTGCCAGCAGTTACGGGACTAGCGGCACAGATACGCAGTATTTT
.	TRBJ1-1	TRBV7-3	.	CASSSLGTEAFF	TGTGCCAGCAGCTCCCTCGGGACTGAAGCTTTCTTT
.	TRBJ2-2	TRBV5-6	.	CASIQTPANTGELFF	TGTGCCAGCATTCAAACGCCAGCGAACACCGGGGAGCTGTTTTTT
.	TRBJ1-1	TRBV7-2	.	CASIDSKAMNTEAFF	TGTGCCAGCATCGACAGCAAAGCCATGAACACTGAAGCTTTCTTT
TRBD1	TRBJ2-6	TRBV5-1	.	CASSLAGTGLGSGANVLTF	TGCGCCAGCAGCTTGGCCGGGACAGGGTTGGGCTCTGGGGCCAACGTCCTGACTTTC
.	TRBJ1-6	TRBV6-6	.	CASSYYGRAGDSPLHF	TGTGCCAGCAGTTACTATGGCAGGGCTGGGGATTCACCCCTCCACTTT
.	TRBJ2-3	TRBV7-8	once	CASSAGTLDTQYF	TGTGCCAGCAGCGCTGGGACTCTTGATACGCAGTATTTT
.	TRBJ1-1	TRBV9	.	CASSVSAQSNTEAFF	TGTGCCAGCAGCGTATCTGCACAGTCGAACACTGAAGCTTTCTTT
TRBD2	TRBJ2-5	TRBV19	.	CASSIGGGTQETQYF	TGTGCCAGTAGTATCGGGGGGGGGACCCAAGAGACCCAGTACTTC
.	TRBJ2-7	TRBV11-3	.	CASSLERGRQSEQYF	TGTGCCAGCAGCTTAGAGCGGGGCAGGCAAAGCGAGCAGTACTTC
TRBD1	TRBJ1-2	TRBV5-1	.	CASRQGLYGYTF	TGCGCCAGCCGACAGGGGCTATATGGCTACACCTTC
.	TRBJ2-2	TRBV6-5	.	CASRTSGTGELFF	TGTGCCAGCAGAACAAGCGGGACCGGGGAGCTGTTTTTT
.	TRBJ1-2	TRBV6-1	.	CASSLLGQGAYGYTF	TGTGCCAGTAGCCTGCTCGGGCAGGGCGCCTATGGCTACACCTTC
TRBD1	TRBJ1-2	TRBV10-3	.	CAISELQGAQGYTF	TGTGCCATCAGTGAGTTACAGGGGGCGCAGGGCTACACCTTC
.	TRBJ2-3	TRBV7-2	.	CASSLIGGGFTDTQYF	TGTGCCAGCAGCTTAATAGGGGGGGGCTTCACAGATACGCAGTATTTT
TRBD2	TRBJ2-3	TRBV4-3	.	CASSQDPPGGGATDTQYF	TGCGCCAGCAGCCAAGATCCTCCTGGCGGGGGGGCTACAGATACGCAGTATTTT
.	TRBJ1-1	TRBV6-6	.	CASSSRGRSEAFF	TGTGCCAGCAGTTCCAGGGGCAGATCGGAAGCTTTCTTT
TRBD1	TRBJ1-5	TRBV18	.	CASSPGTGGYNQPQHF	TGTGCCAGCTCGCCTGGGACAGGGGGCTACAATCAGCCCCAGCATTTT
.	TRBJ2-5	TRBV7-2	.	CASSLVAGAETQYF	TGTGCCAGCAGCTTAGTGGCGGGGGCCGAGACCCAGTACTTC
TRBD1	TRBJ1-5	TRBV9	.	CASSASGGNNQPQHF	TGTGCCAGCAGCGCCTCAGGGGGGAACAATCAGCCCCAGCATTTT
.	TRBJ1-2	TRBV6-1	.	CASSERAAGMYIYGYTF	TGTGCCAGCAGTGAAAGGGCGGCAGGGATGTATATTTATGGCTACACCTTC
TRBD2	TRBJ2-5	TRBV5-4	.	CAPGGNQETQYF	TGTGCCCCGGGGGGAAACCAAGAGACCCAGTACTTC
.	TRBJ1-3	TRBV14	.	CATRGASGNTIYF	TGTGCCACCCGCGGGGCCTCTGGAAACACCATATATTTT
.	TRBJ1-6	TRBV2	once	CASRREGDSPLHF	TGTGCCAGTCGCAGGGAAGGGGATTCACCCCTCCACTTT
.	TRBJ2-1	TRBV25-1	.	CASSEYIGGSVDNEQFF	TGTGCCAGCAGTGAATATATAGGGGGTTCTGTAGACAATGAGCAGTTCTTC
TRBD1	TRBJ2-7	TRBV6-5	once	CASRRQGQQYF	TGTGCCAGCAGGAGACAGGGACAGCAGTACTTC
TRBD2	TRBJ2-3	TRBV15	.	CATSRDGRRGSSGGGADTQYF	TGTGCCACCAGCAGAGATGGCCGGCGCGGGTCTAGCGGGGGGGGAGCGGATACGCAGTATTTT
.	TRBJ2-2	TRBV18	.	CASSPPSFTGELFF	TGTGCCAGCTCACCACCGTCGTTCACCGGGGAGCTGTTTTTT
.	TRBJ1-2	TRBV4-3	.	CASSQDPRVNYGYTF	TGCGCCAGCAGCCAAGATCCACGGGTTAACTATGGCTACACCTTC
.	TRBJ2-3	TRBV30	.	CAWKVGALTDTQYF	TGTGCCTGGAAGGTGGGGGCCCTCACAGATACGCAGTATTTT
.	TRBJ2-5	TRBV5-6	.	CASSLVMRPQETQYF	TGTGCCAGCAGCTTGGTCATGAGGCCACAAGAGACCCAGTACTTC
TRBD1	TRBJ1-2	TRBV14	few	CASSQNRGGNYGYTF	TGTGCCAGCAGCCAGAACAGGGGCGGAAATTATGGCTACACCTTC
TRBD2	TRBJ2-3	TRBV29-1	.	CSATTSGGFTDTQYF	TGCAGCGCAACGACTAGCGGGGGGTTCACAGATACGCAGTATTTT
.	TRBJ2-4	TRBV19	once	CASSIERNIQYF	TGTGCCAGTAGTATAGAACGGAACATTCAGTACTTC
TRBD1	TRBJ1-6	TRBV25-1	.	CASNRQGAHSPLHF	TGTGCCAGCAATAGACAGGGGGCTCATTCACCCCTCCACTTT
TRBD2	TRBJ2-7	TRBV7-9	.	CASSQSGLAFEQYF	TGTGCCAGCAGCCAATCGGGACTAGCGTTCGAGCAGTACTTC
.	TRBJ2-5	TRBV7-9	.	CASTSGSLAGTQYF	TGTGCCAGCACCTCAGGGTCACTAGCTGGGACCCAGTACTTC
.	TRBJ2-5	TRBV18	.	CASSPLKARQETQYF	TGTGCCAGCTCACCACTAAAAGCCCGGCAAGAGACCCAGTACTTC
.	TRBJ1-3	TRBV6-5	.	CASSYTTGTGNTIYF	TGTGCCAGCAGTTACACGACAGGAACTGGAAACACCATATATTTT
TRBD1	TRBJ2-5	TRBV4-2	.	CATPGDRKETQYF	TGTGCCACCCCGGGGGACAGGAAGGAGACCCAGTACTTC
.	TRBJ1-2	TRBV2	.	CASSEALGLAGGYTF	TGTGCCAGCAGTGAAGCGCTGGGACTCGCTGGAGGCTACACCTTC
TRBD1	TRBJ2-3	TRBV5-1	.	CASSSIPGQTIVGTDTQYF	TGCGCCAGCAGCTCGATACCGGGACAGACGATTGTAGGCACAGATACGCAGTATTTT
.	TRBJ2-7	TRBV5-4	.	CASSLVGGYEQYF	TGTGCCAGCAGCTTGGTGGGGGGCTACGAGCAGTACTTC
.	TRBJ2-3	TRBV19	.	CASRLNRVRTDTQYF	TGTGCCAGTAGGTTAAACAGGGTTAGGACAGATACGCAGTATTTT